This T cell receptor beta chain was identified in a study of blood T cell repertoires in COVID-19. Study-wide context: The cDNA or gDNA used as material had been derived from T cells, B-cell-depleted T cells, or PBMCs.

V lost 3 bases and J lost 5, with 6 bases in between. The CDR3 sequence is 12 residues long. Germline CDR1 reads LNHDA; CDR2 reads SQIVND (reference sequence). Under the authors' procedure: Reference gene primers were amplified, and this amplification served to estimate nucleated cell counts. Using immunoSEQ multiplex PCR, the repertoire was profiled, and TCRdb retains in-frame clones only, with some absent. V and J calls and clone size come straight from that table; D and trimming were deduced from the DNA. The table has roughly 220,000 clones, about three quarters seen once; the top ten hold roughly 6%. A note on this clone: The same CDR3 can be traced to other DNA sequences in this sample.

The sample comprised peripheral blood. This sequence was found in a woman aged 65 to 85 with acute or convalescent COVID-19. The chain uses TRBV19 and TRBJ2-3, with D perhaps matching TRBD1 (5 bases). The CDR3 coding sequence is TGTGCCAGTAGTATGGGGCAAGATACGCAGTATTTT. Translating gives CASSMGQDTQYF.